The sequence of this T cell receptor beta chain was determined in a study of graft-versus-host responses after intestinal transplantation. Sequenced by immunoSEQ multiplex PCR; TCRdb stores in-frame clones only, minus some. Here the sample spans around 97,000 clones, 93% being singletons. Note on this clone: Its specificity is not known.

The sequencing used unstimulated CD8+ T cells sorted from spleen or lymph node cells, collected before intestinal transplant. The sequence came from a human donor who received an intestinal transplant.

The CDR3 region is CASNLRGGEQFF. The CDR3 DNA follows: TGTGCCAGCAATCTGCGGGGCGGCGAGCAGTTCTTC. This chain links TRBV6-5 with TRBJ2-1; a weak D match, TRBD2 (6 bases). Germline V gene lookup returns CDR1 MNHEY and CDR2 SVGAGI. V shed 7 bases and J shed 10 bases, with 14 bases lying between them. The CDR3 spans 12 residues.